This section outlines one T cell receptor (beta chain) sequence together with its context. The antigen is unknown. These data come from a study of cytomegalovirus exposure and HLA in healthy donors. The PCR contained 60 Vbeta and 13 Jbeta primers. Using immunoSEQ multiplex PCR, the repertoire was profiled, and TCRdb retains in-frame clones only, with some absent. The data show some 120,000 clones, roughly 80% seen once. Trimming removed 3 bases from V and 4 bases from J; junction bases left unmatched: 4. The germline V gene encodes CDR1 KGHSY and CDR2 FQNENV. The CDR3 contains 14 residues. Study-wide results and limits: Under in vitro conditions, three CMV-associated chains were confirmed as specific for CMV antigens. The study had only CMV serostatus as immune exposure information.

V is TRBV16 and J is TRBJ1-1; 8 positions agree with TRBD1. The sample comprised PBMCs. The receptor was isolated from a man aged 25 to 40 in good health and CMV-seropositive. The CDR3 is CASSQLTGGTEAFF. The CDR3 DNA follows: TGTGCCAGCAGCCAGCTTACAGGGGGCACTGAAGCTTTCTTT.